A selection of T cell receptor beta chains follows, all from one sample in a study of cytomegalovirus exposure and HLA in healthy donors. Sequenced by immunoSEQ multiplex PCR; TCRdb stores in-frame clones only, minus some. The profile shows fewer than 250,000 clones, 80% to 85% of them singletons. Sequences were obtained from PBMCs. All receptors come from a woman in her 30s in good health and CMV-seropositive. Each CDR3 is given with its conserved first and last residue. Each record gives: V gene, J gene, CDR3 protein.

v_gene: TRBV6-5; j_gene: TRBJ2-7; CDR3aa: CASSQGLALTYEQYF
v_gene: TRBV21-1; j_gene: TRBJ2-7; CDR3aa: CASSKVYARRYF
v_gene: TRBV9; j_gene: TRBJ2-1; CDR3aa: CASSVSGYDEQFF
v_gene: TRBV7-2; j_gene: TRBJ1-1; CDR3aa: CASSLTTGDTEAFF
v_gene: TRBV27; j_gene: TRBJ1-1; CDR3aa: CASSRSNTEAFF
v_gene: TRBV7-6; j_gene: TRBJ1-5; CDR3aa: CAVGGGSQPQHF
v_gene: TRBV11-1; j_gene: TRBJ2-7; CDR3aa: CASSTGLAAPDYEQYF
v_gene: TRBV5-1; j_gene: TRBJ1-2; CDR3aa: CASSLEPGTGGTGYTF
v_gene: TRBV6-5; j_gene: TRBJ2-7; CDR3aa: CASSKTGESYEQYF
v_gene: TRBV7-9; j_gene: TRBJ1-1; CDR3aa: CASSFGTGNTEAFF
v_gene: TRBV30; j_gene: TRBJ1-1; CDR3aa: CAWSVDRMNTEAFF
v_gene: TRBV4-3; j_gene: TRBJ2-7; CDR3aa: CASSSGTGAYEQYF
v_gene: TRBV7-8; j_gene: TRBJ2-5; CDR3aa: CASSPGQKETQYF
v_gene: TRBV27; j_gene: TRBJ1-1; CDR3aa: CASKGPAEAFF
v_gene: TRBV30; j_gene: TRBJ2-5; CDR3aa: CAWSLFSGREETQYF
v_gene: TRBV11-3; j_gene: TRBJ1-2; CDR3aa: CASSGTGSRYGYTF
v_gene: TRBV7-9; j_gene: TRBJ2-4; CDR3aa: CASSSTPSVNIQYF
v_gene: TRBV18; j_gene: TRBJ2-7; CDR3aa: CASSKGAGSSYGQYF